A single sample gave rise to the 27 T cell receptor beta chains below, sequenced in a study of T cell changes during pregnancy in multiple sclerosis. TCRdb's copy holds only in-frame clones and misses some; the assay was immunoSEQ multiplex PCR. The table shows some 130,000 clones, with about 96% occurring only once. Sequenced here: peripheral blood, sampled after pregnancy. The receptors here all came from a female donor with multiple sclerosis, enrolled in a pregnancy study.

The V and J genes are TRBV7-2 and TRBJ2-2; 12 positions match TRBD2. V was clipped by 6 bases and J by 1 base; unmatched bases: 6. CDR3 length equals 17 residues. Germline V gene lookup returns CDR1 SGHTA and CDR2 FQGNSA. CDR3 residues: CASRPGLAGWNTGELFF. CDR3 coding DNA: TGTGCCAGCAGACCCGGACTAGCGGGGTGGAACACCGGGGAGCTGTTTTTT. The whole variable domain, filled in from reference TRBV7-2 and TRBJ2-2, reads GAGVSQSPSNKVTEKGKDVELRCDPISGHTALYWYRQSLGQGLEFLIYFQGNSAPDKSGLPSDRFSAERTGGSVSTLTIQRTQQEDSAVYLCASRPGLAGWNTGELFFGEGSRLTVL.

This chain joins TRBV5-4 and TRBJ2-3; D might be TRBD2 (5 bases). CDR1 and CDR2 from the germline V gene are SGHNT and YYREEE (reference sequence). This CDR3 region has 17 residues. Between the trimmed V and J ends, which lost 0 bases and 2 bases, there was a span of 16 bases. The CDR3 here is CASSLVGRARSTDTQYF. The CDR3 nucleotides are TGTGCCAGCAGCTTGGTAGGGAGAGCGCGATCCACAGATACGCAGTATTTT.

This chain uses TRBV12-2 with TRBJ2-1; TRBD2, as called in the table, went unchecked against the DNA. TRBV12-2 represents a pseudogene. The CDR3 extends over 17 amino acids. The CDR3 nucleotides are TGTGCAAGTCGCTTACCAACCCTCGGTCTCTTCTACAATGAGCAGTTCTTC. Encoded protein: CASRLPTLGLFYNEQFF.

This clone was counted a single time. CDR3 nucleotide sequence: TGCGCCAGCAGATTAGCGGGAGTTGGGAACATTCAGTACTTC. Translating it yields CASRLAGVGNIQYF. This chain uses TRBV5-1 with TRBJ2-4, with TRBD2 identical over 9 bases. The CDR3 length is 14 residues. With 5 bases clipped from V and 7 bases from J, the junction kept 7 bases outside the gene matches. Per germline, CDR1 SGHRS and CDR2 YFSETQ.

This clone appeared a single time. The CDR3 nucleotides read TGTGCCACCAGCACAAACAGGGGGCCAAACTATGGCTACACCTTC. This sequence encodes CATSTNRGPNYGYTF. The V call is TRBV15, the J call TRBJ1-2; 9 bases fit TRBD1. The CDR3 length is 15 residues. Per the germline V gene, CDR1 is LNHNV and CDR2 is YYDKDF (reference sequence). Trimming removed 4 bases from V and 2 bases from J; junction bases left unmatched: 5.

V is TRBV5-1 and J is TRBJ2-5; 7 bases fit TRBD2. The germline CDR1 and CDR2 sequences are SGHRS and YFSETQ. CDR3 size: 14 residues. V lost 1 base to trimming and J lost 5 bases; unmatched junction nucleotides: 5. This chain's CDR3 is CASSLKAGGETQYF. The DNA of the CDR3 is TGCGCCAGCAGCTTGAAGGCCGGGGGGGAGACCCAGTACTTC. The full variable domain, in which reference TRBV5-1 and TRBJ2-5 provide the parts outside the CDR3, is KAGVTQTPRYLIKTRGQQVTLSCSPISGHRSVSWYQQTPGQGLQFLFEYFSETQRNKGNFPGRFSGRQFSNSRSEMNVSTLELGDSALYLCASSLKAGGETQYFGPGTRLLVL.

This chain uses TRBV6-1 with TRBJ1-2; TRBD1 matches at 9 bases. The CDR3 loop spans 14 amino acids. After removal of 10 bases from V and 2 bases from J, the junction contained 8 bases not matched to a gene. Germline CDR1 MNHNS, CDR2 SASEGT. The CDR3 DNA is TGTGCCACGACCGGGACAGGGAACAACTATGGCTACACCTTC. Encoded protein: CATTGTGNNYGYTF.

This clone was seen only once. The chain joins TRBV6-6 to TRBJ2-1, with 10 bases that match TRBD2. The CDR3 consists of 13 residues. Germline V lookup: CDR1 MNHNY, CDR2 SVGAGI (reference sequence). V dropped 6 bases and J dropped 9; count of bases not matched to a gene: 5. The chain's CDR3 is CASRGGLALEQFF. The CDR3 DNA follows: TGTGCCAGCAGGGGGGGACTAGCGCTTGAGCAGTTCTTC.

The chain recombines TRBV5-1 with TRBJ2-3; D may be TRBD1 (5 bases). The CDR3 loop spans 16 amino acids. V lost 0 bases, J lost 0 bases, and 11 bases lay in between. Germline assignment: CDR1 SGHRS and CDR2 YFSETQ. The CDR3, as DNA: TGCGCCAGCAGCTTGGTATTGACAGCTAGCACAGATACGCAGTATTTT. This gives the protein CASSLVLTASTDTQYF.

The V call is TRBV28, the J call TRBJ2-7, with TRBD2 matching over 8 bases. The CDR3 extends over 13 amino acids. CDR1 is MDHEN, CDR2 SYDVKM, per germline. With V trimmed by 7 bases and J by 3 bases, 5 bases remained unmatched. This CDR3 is CASISGGRYEQYF. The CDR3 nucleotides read TGTGCCAGCATATCGGGAGGGCGCTACGAGCAGTACTTC. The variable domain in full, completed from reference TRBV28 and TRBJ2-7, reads DVKVTQSSRYLVKRTGEKVFLECVQDMDHENMFWYRQDPGLGLRLIYFSYDVKMKEKGDIPEGYSVSREKKERFSLILESASTNQTSMYLCASISGGRYEQYFGPGTRLTVT.

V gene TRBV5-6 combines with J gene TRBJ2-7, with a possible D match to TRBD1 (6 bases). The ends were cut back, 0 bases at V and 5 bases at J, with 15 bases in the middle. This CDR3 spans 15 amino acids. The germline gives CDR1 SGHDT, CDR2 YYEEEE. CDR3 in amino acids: CASSLVAGERNEQYF. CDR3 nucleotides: TGTGCCAGCAGCTTGGTGGCAGGGGAAAGAAACGAGCAGTACTTC.

The CDR3 DNA reads as TGTGCCAGCAGATCCATCCGGGGAGCAGAGACCCAGTACTTC. It is translated as CASRSIRGAETQYF. The rearrangement joins TRBV6-5 to TRBJ2-5; perhaps TRBD2 as D (5 bases). CDR3 size: 14 residues. Trimming shortened V by 6 bases and J by 4 bases, and 15 bases separated the two germline ends. Germline assignment: CDR1 MNHEY and CDR2 SVGAGI.

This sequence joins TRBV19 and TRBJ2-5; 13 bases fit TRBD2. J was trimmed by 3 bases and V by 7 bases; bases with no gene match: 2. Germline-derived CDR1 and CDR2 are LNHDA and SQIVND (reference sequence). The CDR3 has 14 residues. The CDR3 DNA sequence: TGTGCCAGTACCGGGACTAGCGGGAAAGAGACCCAGTACTTC. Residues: CASTGTSGKETQYF. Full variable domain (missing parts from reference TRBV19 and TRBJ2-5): DGGITQSPKYLFRKEGQNVTLSCEQNLNHDAMYWYRQDPGQGLRLIYYSQIVNDFQKGDIAEGYSVSREKKESFPLTVTSAQKNPTAFYLCASTGTSGKETQYFGPGTRLLVL.

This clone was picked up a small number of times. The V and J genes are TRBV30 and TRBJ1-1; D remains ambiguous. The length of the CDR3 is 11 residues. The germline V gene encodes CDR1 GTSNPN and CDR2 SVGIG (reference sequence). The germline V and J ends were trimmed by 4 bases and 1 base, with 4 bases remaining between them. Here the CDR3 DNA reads TGTGCCTGGATCTGGAACACTGAAGCTTTCTTT. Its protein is CAWIWNTEAFF.

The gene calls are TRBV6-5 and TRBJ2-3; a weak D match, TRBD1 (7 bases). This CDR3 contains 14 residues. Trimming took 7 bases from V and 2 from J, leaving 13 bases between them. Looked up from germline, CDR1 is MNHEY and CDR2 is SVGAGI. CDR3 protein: CASKGAGITDTQYF. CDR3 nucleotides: TGTGCCAGCAAGGGGGCGGGAATCACAGATACGCAGTATTTT.

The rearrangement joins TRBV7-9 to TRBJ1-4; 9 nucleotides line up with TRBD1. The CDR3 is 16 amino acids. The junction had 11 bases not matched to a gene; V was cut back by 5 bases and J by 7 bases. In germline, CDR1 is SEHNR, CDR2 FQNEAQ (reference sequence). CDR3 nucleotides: TGTGCCAGCAGCCCTCCACCGGGACAGGGAGTTGAAAAACTGTTTTTT. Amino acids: CASSPPPGQGVEKLFF.

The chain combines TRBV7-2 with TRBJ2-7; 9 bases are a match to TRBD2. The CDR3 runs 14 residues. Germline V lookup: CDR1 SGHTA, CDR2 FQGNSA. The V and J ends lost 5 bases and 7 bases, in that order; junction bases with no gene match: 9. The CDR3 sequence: CASSPSSGDPEQYF. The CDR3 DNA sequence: TGTGCCAGCAGCCCCTCTAGCGGGGATCCAGAGCAGTACTTC.

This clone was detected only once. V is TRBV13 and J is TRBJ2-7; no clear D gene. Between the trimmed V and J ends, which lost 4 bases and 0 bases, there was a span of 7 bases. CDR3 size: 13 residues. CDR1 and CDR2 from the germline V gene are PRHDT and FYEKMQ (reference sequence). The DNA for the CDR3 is TGTGCCAGCAGCTCCCGCAGCTCCTACGAGCAGTACTTC. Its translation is CASSSRSSYEQYF.

The CDR3 bases are TGCGCCAGCAGCCAAGATTTGGCCCAGGGACAGGGGAAAGGTGAGCAGTACTTC. Translating it yields CASSQDLAQGQGKGEQYF. This chain links TRBV4-3 with TRBJ2-7; 10 nucleotides agree with TRBD1. Trimming at V came to 0 bases and at J to 7 bases, leaving 15 bases not matched to a gene. CDR1 is LGHNA and CDR2 is YSLEER in the germline V gene. The CDR3 runs to 18 residues.

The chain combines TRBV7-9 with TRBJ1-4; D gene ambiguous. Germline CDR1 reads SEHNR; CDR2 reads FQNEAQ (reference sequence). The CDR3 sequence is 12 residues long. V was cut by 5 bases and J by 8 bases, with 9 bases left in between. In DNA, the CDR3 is TGTGCCAGCAGCCTAGACCTAGAAAAACTGTTTTTT. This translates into CASSLDLEKLFF.

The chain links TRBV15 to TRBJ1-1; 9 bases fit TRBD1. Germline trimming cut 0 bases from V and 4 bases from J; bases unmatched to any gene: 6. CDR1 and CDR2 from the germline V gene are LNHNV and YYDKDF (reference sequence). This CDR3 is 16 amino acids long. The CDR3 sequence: CATSRERTGVGTEAFF. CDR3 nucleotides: TGTGCCACCAGCAGAGAAAGGACAGGGGTTGGCACTGAAGCTTTCTTT. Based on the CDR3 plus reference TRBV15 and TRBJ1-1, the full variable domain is DAMVIQNPRYQVTQFGKPVTLSCSQTLNHNVMYWYQQKSSQAPKLLFHYYDKDFNNEADTPDNFQSRRPNTSFCFLDIRSPGLGDTAMYLCATSRERTGVGTEAFFGQGTRLTVV.

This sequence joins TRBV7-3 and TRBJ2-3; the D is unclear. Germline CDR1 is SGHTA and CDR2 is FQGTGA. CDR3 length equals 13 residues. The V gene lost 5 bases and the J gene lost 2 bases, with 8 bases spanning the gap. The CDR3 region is CASSISPTDTQYF. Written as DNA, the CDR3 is TGTGCCAGCAGCATATCCCCCACAGATACGCAGTATTTT.

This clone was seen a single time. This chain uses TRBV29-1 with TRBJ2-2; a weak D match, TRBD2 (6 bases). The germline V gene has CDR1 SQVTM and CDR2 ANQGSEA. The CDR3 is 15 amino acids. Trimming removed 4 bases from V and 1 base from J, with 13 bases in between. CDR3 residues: CSVVSWGENTGELFF. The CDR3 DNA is TGCAGCGTTGTTTCGTGGGGGGAGAACACCGGGGAGCTGTTTTTT.

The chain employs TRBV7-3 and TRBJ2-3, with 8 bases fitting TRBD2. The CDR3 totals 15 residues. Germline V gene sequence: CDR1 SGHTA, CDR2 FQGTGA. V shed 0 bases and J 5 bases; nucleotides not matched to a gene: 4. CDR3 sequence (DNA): TGTGCCAGCAGCTTAACACTAGCGGCTCAAGATACGCAGTATTTT. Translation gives CASSLTLAAQDTQYF. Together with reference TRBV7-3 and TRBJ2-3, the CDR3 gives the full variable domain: GAGVSQTPSNKVTEKGKYVELRCDPISGHTALYWYRQSLGQGPEFLIYFQGTGAADDSGLPNDRFFAVRPEGSVSTLKIQRTERGDSAVYLCASSLTLAAQDTQYFGPGTRLTVL.

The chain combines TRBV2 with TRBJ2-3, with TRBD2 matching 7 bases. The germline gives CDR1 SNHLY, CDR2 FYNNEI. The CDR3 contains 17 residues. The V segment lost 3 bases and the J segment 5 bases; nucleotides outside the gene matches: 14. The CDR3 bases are TGTGCCAGCAGTGACCAGTTTGCGGGAGCTTCGGGAGATACGCAGTATTTT. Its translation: CASSDQFAGASGDTQYF.

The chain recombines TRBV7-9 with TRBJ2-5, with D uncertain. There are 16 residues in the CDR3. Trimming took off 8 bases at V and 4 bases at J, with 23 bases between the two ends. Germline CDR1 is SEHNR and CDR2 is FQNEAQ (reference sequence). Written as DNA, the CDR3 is TGTGCCAGCTCCGTTTCACCACAAACAAAACGAGAGACCCAGTACTTC. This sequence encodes CASSVSPQTKRETQYF.

Here the CDR3 reads CASSPDRANTGELFF. CDR3 DNA sequence: TGTGCCAGCAGCCCTGACAGGGCAAACACCGGGGAGCTGTTTTTT. The V and J genes are TRBV11-2 and TRBJ2-2, with 7 bases that match TRBD1. This CDR3 is 15 amino acids long. Germline V lookup: CDR1 SGHAT, CDR2 FQNNGV. With 5 bases clipped from V and 2 bases from J, the junction kept 5 bases outside the gene matches.